This T cell receptor (beta chain) was obtained from a study of control samples from healthy donors and cancer patients (dated by TCRdb to between 2020 and 2021). From a lookup of the germline V gene, CDR1 and CDR2 are MDHEN and SYDVKM. The CDR3 runs 16 amino acids, cysteine and phenylalanine included. CDR3 DNA is the only sequence kept; it has 48 bases, read in frame from the first base. V is clipped by 6 bases and J by 3 bases, and the sequence between their germline boundaries is 19 bases long. Comments on this clone: Its antigen remains undetermined. The record has no base qualities; no much larger clone is one base away.

Libraries were constructed by the immunoSEQ multiplex PCR assay. The immuneACCESS repertoire file appears here via TCRdb, limited to in-frame rearrangements. These files lack a portion of the clones; in checked studies, under half of the deficit traces to unresolved V genes, and the cause of the others is not known. Here the sample has 120,000 or so clones; about nine tenths occur a single time. The ten largest clones represent around 7.6% of the sample. This receptor was taken from a woman aged 18-35 years in good health. Sequencing used blood. The chain employs TRBV28 and TRBJ2-3, with a tentative D gene TRBD2 over 6 matching bases. The DNA sequence is TGTGCCAGCAGCTCACCGGCGGAGGGGTTAACAGATACGCAGTATTTT. Its amino acids are CASSSPAEGLTDTQYF.